Sequencing of this TCR beta chain was carried out in a study of OX40 agonist ivuxolimab in advanced cancers. In the study overall: Patients assigned to dose escalation were diagnosed with hepatocellular carcinoma, melanoma, renal cell or head and neck cancer. Among those enrolled, mean age was about 62 years (range about 23 to 85) and over 70% were male. Study-level findings and limits: Low normalized T-cell clonal expansion also characterized some of the nonresponders. Dose levels from 0.1 to 3.0 mg/kg saw CD4+ and CD8+ blood T cells expand clonally by week 6.

The V end was cut by 2 bases, the J end by 0 bases, with 7 bases between. Germline-derived CDR1 and CDR2 are MNHEY and SMNVEV (reference sequence). CDR3 length equals 14 residues. This clone was observed once. Its cognate antigen is unknown. TCRdb's table, derived via immunoSEQ multiplex PCR, lists solely in-frame clones and lacks some. The sample lists about 130,000 clones, around 92% occurring once. The source was CD4+ or CD8+ T cells sorted from blood, collected in a trial of the OX40 agonist ivuxolimab. V usage is TRBV27 and J usage is TRBJ1-1, with TRBD1 as a possible D gene (6 bases). The sequence was collected from an adult with an advanced solid tumor such as melanoma, head and neck, liver or kidney cancer. In nucleotides, the CDR3 is TGTGCCAGCAGTTTAGACAGGCTGAACACTGAAGCTTTCTTT. Residues: CASSLDRLNTEAFF.